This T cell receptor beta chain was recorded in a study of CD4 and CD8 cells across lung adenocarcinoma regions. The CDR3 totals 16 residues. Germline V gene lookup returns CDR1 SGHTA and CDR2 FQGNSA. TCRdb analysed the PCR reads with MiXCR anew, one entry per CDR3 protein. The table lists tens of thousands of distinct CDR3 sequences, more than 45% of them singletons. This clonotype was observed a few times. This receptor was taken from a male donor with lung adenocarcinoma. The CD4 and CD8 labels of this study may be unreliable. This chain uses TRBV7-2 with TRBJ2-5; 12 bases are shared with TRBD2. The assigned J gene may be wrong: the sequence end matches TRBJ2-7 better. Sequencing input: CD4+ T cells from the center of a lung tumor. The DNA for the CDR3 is TGTGCCAGCAGCCTAGGGCTAGCGGGAGGGCAGCACGAGCAGTACTTC. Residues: CASSLGLAGGQHEQYF.